The following is a T cell receptor (beta chain) sequence with its context. The length of the CDR3 is 14 residues. The junction had 11 bases not matched to a gene; V was cut back by 0 bases and J by 11 bases. The germline CDR1 and CDR2 sequences are GTSNPN and SVGIG (reference sequence). These data come from a study of siplizumab effects on memory and regulatory T cells. Here immunoSEQ multiplex PCR was the method, and the copy in TCRdb shows in-frame clones only, minus some. The data hold roughly 80,000 clones, with over 80% observed a single time. This chain joins TRBV30 and TRBJ1-2; 8 bases match TRBD1. The sequencing input was Tregs sorted from blood. This TCR derives from a human donor in good health. CDR3 DNA sequence: TGTGCCTGGAGTGTAAAGGGACAGGCCTTTCAGTACACCTTC. This sequence encodes CAWSVKGQAFQYTF.